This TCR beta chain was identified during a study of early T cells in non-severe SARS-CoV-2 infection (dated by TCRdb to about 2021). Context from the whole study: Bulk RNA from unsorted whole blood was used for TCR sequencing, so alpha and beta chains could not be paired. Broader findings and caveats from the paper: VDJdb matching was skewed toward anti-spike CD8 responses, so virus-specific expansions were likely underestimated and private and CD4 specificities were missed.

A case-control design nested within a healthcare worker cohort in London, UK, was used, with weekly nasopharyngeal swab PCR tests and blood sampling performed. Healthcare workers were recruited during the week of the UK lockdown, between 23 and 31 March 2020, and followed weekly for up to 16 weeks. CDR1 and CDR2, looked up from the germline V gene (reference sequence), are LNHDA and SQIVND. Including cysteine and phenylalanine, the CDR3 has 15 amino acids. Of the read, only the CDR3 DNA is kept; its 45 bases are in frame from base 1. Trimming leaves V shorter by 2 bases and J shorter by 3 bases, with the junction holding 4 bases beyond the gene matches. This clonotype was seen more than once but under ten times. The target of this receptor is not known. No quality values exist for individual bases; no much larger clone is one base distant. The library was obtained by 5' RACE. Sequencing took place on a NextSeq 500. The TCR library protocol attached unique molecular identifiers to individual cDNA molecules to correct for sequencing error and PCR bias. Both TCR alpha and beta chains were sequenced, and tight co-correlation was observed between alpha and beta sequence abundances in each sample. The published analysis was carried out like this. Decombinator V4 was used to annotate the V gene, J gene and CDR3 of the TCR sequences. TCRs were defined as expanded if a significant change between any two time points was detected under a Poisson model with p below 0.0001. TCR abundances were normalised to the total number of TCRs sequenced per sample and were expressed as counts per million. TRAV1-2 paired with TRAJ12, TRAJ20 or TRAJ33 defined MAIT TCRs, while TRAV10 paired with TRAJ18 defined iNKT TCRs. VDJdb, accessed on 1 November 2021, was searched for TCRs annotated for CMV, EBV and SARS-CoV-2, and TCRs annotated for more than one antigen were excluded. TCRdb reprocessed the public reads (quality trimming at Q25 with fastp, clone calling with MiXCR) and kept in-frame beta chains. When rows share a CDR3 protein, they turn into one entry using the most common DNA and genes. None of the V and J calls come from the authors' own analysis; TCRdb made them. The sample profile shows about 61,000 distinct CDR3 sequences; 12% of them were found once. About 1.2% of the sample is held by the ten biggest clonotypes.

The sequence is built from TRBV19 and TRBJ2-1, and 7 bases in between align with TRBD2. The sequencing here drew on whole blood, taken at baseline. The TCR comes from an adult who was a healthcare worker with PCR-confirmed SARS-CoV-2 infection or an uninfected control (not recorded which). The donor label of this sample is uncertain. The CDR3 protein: CASSIRRGDYNEQFF. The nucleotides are TGTGCCAGTAGTATACGACGGGGGGACTACAATGAGCAGTTCTTC. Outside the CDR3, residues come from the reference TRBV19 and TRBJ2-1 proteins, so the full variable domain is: DGGITQSPKYLFRKEGQNVTLSCEQNLNHDAMYWYRQDPGQGLRLIYYSQIVNDFQKGDIAEGYSVSREKKESFPLTVTSAQKNPTAFYLCASSIRRGDYNEQFFGPGTRLTVL.